Following are 18 T cell receptor beta chains from one sample sequenced in a study of cytomegalovirus exposure and HLA in healthy donors. Researchers ran the PCR with 60 Vbeta and 13 Jbeta primers. The protocol was immunoSEQ multiplex PCR, while the TCRdb copy is restricted to in-frame clones and leaves out a portion. The profile shows fewer than 150,000 clones, 80% of them singletons. The sample consisted of PBMCs. The receptor source for this set is a man in his forties in good health and CMV-seropositive.

This clone was seen just once. V is TRBV5-6 and J is TRBJ1-1; D may be TRBD1 (6 bases). Germline V CDR1 and CDR2: SGHDT, YYEEEE. Trimming took 2 bases from V and 4 from J, leaving 15 bases between them. This CDR3 spans 15 amino acids. In DNA form, the CDR3 reads TGTGCCAGCAGCTTTAACAGGGATTTGGTCACTGAAGCTTTCTTT. It specifies CASSFNRDLVTEAFF.

CDR3 sequence: CGTGTESSGNTIYF. The CDR3 DNA reads TGTGGTACCGGGACTGAGAGCTCTGGAAACACCATATATTTT. This chain uses TRBV6-6 with TRBJ1-3; a weak D match, TRBD1 (5 bases). This CDR3 region has 14 residues. Germline CDR1 MNHNY, CDR2 SVGAGI (reference sequence).

The genes are TRBV5-5 and TRBJ2-7, with 8 bases matching TRBD1. With V trimmed by 4 bases and J by 3 bases, 9 bases remained unmatched. Germline V gives CDR1 SGHKS, CDR2 YYEKEE (reference sequence). CDR3 length equals 15 residues. The CDR3 region is CASSPPGQDFYEQYF. CDR3 DNA sequence: TGTGCCAGCAGCCCACCGGGACAGGACTTCTACGAGCAGTACTTC.

The V gene is TRBV5-4, the J gene TRBJ1-1; 9 bases agree with TRBD1. CDR3 length equals 14 residues. V was pared by 1 base and J by 8 bases, with 6 bases of the junction left unmatched. CDR1 and CDR2 (germline): SGHNT, YYREEE (reference sequence). CDR3 loop: CASSLTGTGIEAFF. CDR3 DNA: TGTGCCAGCAGCTTGACCGGGACAGGGATAGAAGCTTTCTTT.

The rearrangement links TRBV25-1 to TRBJ1-5; no definite D call. The germline V gene has CDR1 MGHDK and CDR2 SYGVNS. This CDR3 spans 13 amino acids. V dropped 6 bases and J dropped 2 bases, with 8 bases sitting between them. The CDR3 nucleotides read TGTGCCAGCAGCCTGATAGGCAATCAGCCCCAGCATTTT. This translates into CASSLIGNQPQHF.

The chain links TRBV27 to TRBJ2-7; D perhaps matches TRBD2 (5 bases). The germline V gene has CDR1 MNHEY and CDR2 SMNVEV (reference sequence). Trimming stripped 3 bases from V and 3 bases from J, with 21 bases between. This CDR3 is 17 amino acids long. The CDR3 DNA follows: TGTGCCAGCAGTTTCGGAGGCGGGCAAGGGTCAGTCTACGAGCAGTACTTC. Its protein is CASSFGGGQGSVYEQYF.

Ten or more counts support this clone. The chain joins TRBV10-2 to TRBJ2-1; 7 positions agree with TRBD1. The CDR3 extends over 15 amino acids. CDR1 and CDR2 (germline): WSHSY, SAAADI. V dropped 3 bases and J dropped 8; count of bases not matched to a gene: 10. The CDR3 protein is CASSERNRGVDEQFF. The CDR3 DNA reads as TGCGCCAGCAGTGAAAGGAACAGGGGTGTGGATGAGCAGTTCTTC.

The V call is TRBV18, the J call TRBJ2-1; TRBD2 matches 12 bases. Losses at the gene ends were 1 base for V and 6 bases for J; bases not matched to a gene: 4. Germline V lookup: CDR1 KGHSH, CDR2 LQKENI. CDR3 length: 16 residues. CDR3: CASSPLASGRGNEQFF. The CDR3 DNA follows: TGTGCCAGCTCACCACTCGCTAGCGGGAGGGGCAATGAGCAGTTCTTC.

The rearrangement joins TRBV5-1 to TRBJ2-2; no firm D call. Germline V lookup: CDR1 SGHRS, CDR2 YFSETQ. This CDR3 comprises 15 residues. Trimming cost V 0 bases and J 1 base, with 7 bases left between them. The CDR3 region is CASSLGAGNTGELFF. CDR3 sequence (DNA): TGCGCCAGCAGCTTGGGGGCCGGGAACACCGGGGAGCTGTTTTTT.

The rearrangement joins TRBV7-2 to TRBJ1-1; tentatively, D is TRBD1 (5 bases). The CDR3 runs 16 residues. Germline V gene lookup returns CDR1 SGHTA and CDR2 FQGNSA. V lost 5 bases to trimming and J lost 3 bases, with 19 bases between them. This chain's CDR3 is CASSPGGVRGYTEAFF. CDR3 bases: TGTGCCAGCAGCCCCGGAGGGGTTCGAGGGTACACTGAAGCTTTCTTT.

The rearrangement links TRBV4-1 to TRBJ2-7, with TRBD2 matching over 9 bases. Per germline, CDR1 MGHRA and CDR2 YSYEKL. V shed 3 bases and J 1 base; nucleotides not matched to a gene: 4. This CDR3 is 15 amino acids long. Here the CDR3 reads CASSQGLAPSYEQYF. CDR3 in DNA: TGCGCCAGCAGCCAGGGACTAGCCCCATCCTACGAGCAGTACTTC.

The chain is built from TRBV7-9 and TRBJ2-3, with D possibly TRBD1 on 5 matching bases. From germline, CDR1 is SEHNR and CDR2 FQNEAQ (reference sequence). Trimming shortened V by 1 base and J by 4 bases, and 12 bases separated the two germline ends. The CDR3 runs to 15 residues. For the CDR3, the DNA is TGTGCCAGCAGCTTAGGACAGAGGTCGGCAGATACGCAGTATTTT. This sequence encodes CASSLGQRSADTQYF.

The V gene is TRBV27, the J gene TRBJ2-5; D not certain. The CDR3 extends over 16 amino acids. Per the germline V gene, CDR1 is MNHEY and CDR2 is SMNVEV (reference sequence). V lost 4 bases and J lost 0, with 15 bases in between. CDR3 in amino acids: CASSSQADRYQETQYF. The CDR3 DNA is TGTGCCAGCAGTTCCCAGGCCGATCGGTACCAAGAGACCCAGTACTTC.

V and J are TRBV5-4 and TRBJ2-3, with 9 bases matching TRBD2. The trim removed 4 bases at V and 3 bases at J, leaving 21 bases unmatched. Germline V gives CDR1 SGHNT, CDR2 YYREEE (reference sequence). This CDR3 contains 20 residues. For the CDR3, the DNA is TGTGCCAGCAGCGGGGGGCCAGCGGGAGGTCGAGGAAGGTCGACAGATACGCAGTATTTT. Its protein is CASSGGPAGGRGRSTDTQYF.

The J gene is TRBJ2-5, the V gene TRBV5-4; TRBD1 aligns across 8 bases. The CDR3 is 15 residues long. Trimming cost V 4 bases and J 3 bases; bases outside gene matches: 8. CDR1 is SGHNT, CDR2 YYREEE, per germline (reference sequence). The DNA for the CDR3 is TGTGCCAGCAGCATGCCGGGACAGGATAAAGAGACCCAGTACTTC. Residues: CASSMPGQDKETQYF. Full variable domain (missing parts from reference TRBV5-4 and TRBJ2-5): ETGVTQSPTHLIKTRGQQVTLRCSSQSGHNTVSWYQQALGQGPQFIFQYYREEENGRGNFPPRFSGLQFPNYSSELNVNALELDDSALYLCASSMPGQDKETQYFGPGTRLLVL.

This sequence joins TRBV29-1 and TRBJ2-7, with a possible D match to TRBD1 (6 bases). The V and J ends lost 2 bases and 6 bases respectively, with 17 bases between them. The length of the CDR3 is 14 residues. Germline lookup yields CDR1 SQVTM and CDR2 ANQGSEA. The CDR3 reads CSVEPLTPGAEQYF. CDR3 nucleotide sequence: TGCAGCGTTGAACCCCTTACTCCAGGGGCCGAGCAGTACTTC.

This chain links TRBV4-2 with TRBJ2-5; a possible D gene is TRBD2 (7 bases). V dropped 0 bases and J dropped 14 bases, with 22 bases sitting between them. This CDR3 has 15 amino acids. Germline V CDR1 and CDR2: LGHNA, YNFKEQ. The DNA of the CDR3 is TGTGCCAGCAGCCAAGATGGGGCCGGGCGGGGGCTCTTATACTTC. It yields the protein CASSQDGAGRGLLYF.

The chain joins TRBV4-2 to TRBJ2-7; possibly TRBD1 for D (6 bases). From germline, CDR1 is LGHNA and CDR2 YNFKEQ. The germline V and J ends were trimmed by 6 bases and 3 bases, with 18 bases remaining between them. This CDR3 is 15 amino acids long. CDR3 sequence (DNA): TGTGCCAGCAGTCAGTTCGACAGGATACTCTACGAGCAGTACTTC. This sequence encodes CASSQFDRILYEQYF.